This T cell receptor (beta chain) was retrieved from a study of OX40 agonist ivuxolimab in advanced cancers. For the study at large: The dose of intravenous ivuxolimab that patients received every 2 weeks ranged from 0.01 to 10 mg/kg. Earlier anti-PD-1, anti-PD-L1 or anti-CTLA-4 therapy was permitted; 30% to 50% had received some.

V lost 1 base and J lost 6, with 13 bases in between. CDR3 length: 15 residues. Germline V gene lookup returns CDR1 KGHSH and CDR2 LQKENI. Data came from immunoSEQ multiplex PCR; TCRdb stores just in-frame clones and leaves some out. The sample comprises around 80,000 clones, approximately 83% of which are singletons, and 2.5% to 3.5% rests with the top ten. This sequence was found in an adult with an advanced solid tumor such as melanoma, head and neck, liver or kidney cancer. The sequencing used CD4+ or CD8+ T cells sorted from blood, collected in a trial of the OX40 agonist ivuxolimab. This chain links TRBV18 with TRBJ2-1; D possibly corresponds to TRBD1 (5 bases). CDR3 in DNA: TGTGCCAGCTCACCACAAACAGGTCACCCCAATGAGCAGTTCTTC. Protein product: CASSPQTGHPNEQFF. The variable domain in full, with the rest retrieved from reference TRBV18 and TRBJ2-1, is NAGVMQNPRHLVRRRGQEARLRCSPMKGHSHVYWYRQLPEEGLKFMVYLQKENIIDESGMPKERFSAEFPKEGPSILRIQQVVRGDSAAYFCASSPQTGHPNEQFFGPGTRLTVL.